This TCR beta chain was identified during a study of T cell responses to AZD1222 COVID-19 vaccine. Overall study context: Second-dose intervals near 4 or 12 weeks were combined.

A remark on this clone: Its antigen is as yet unknown.

Study findings and constraints: A rise in Spike-specific TCR breadth and depth followed two AZD1222 doses. Unmutated variant regions are reportedly the target of nearly half of TCRs that are spike-specific.

Sequenced by immunoSEQ multiplex PCR; TCRdb stores in-frame clones only, minus some. Of nearly 95,000 clones in the sample, about 90% were seen once. The CDR3 totals 15 residues. The V gene's germline CDR1 is LGHDT and CDR2 YNNKEL (reference sequence). V lost 4 bases, J lost 3 bases, and 14 bases lay in between. This receptor was taken from an adult in good health. The sequencing here drew on peripheral blood, taken on day 0 of AZD1222 vaccination. The chain joins TRBV3-1 (or the pseudogene TRBV3-2) to TRBJ2-3, with D unresolved. In nucleotides, the CDR3 is TGTGCCAGCAGCCTGGGCCTCGACCCTACAGATACGCAGTATTTT. It codes for CASSLGLDPTDTQYF.